This TCR beta chain is from a study of technical replicates of blood from a handful of donors. Profiling relied on immunoSEQ multiplex PCR, and the TCRdb table lists in-frame clones only, not all of them. This table has 100,000 or so clones, just over 95% appearing once. There are 19 residues in the CDR3. Germline-derived CDR1 and CDR2 are SEHNR and FQNEAQ (reference sequence). Between the trimmed V and J ends, which lost 4 bases and 3 bases, there was a span of 26 bases. Material: T cells isolated from PBMCs. The chain links TRBV7-9 to TRBJ2-3; no firm D call. This TCR came from a human donor in good health. For the CDR3, the DNA is TGTGCCAGCAGCTACCATCCTGAGCTTTTTGATATGCGGACAGATACGCAGTATTTT. Residues: CASSYHPELFDMRTDTQYF.